A single sample gave rise to the 22 T cell receptor beta chains below, sequenced in a study of molecular identifiers for immune sequencing clone quantification. TCRdb re-analysed the PCR reads in MiXCR, keeping a single row per CDR3 protein. The data show approximately 590,000 distinct CDR3 sequences, roughly 23% seen once. The sequenced material came from naive CD8+ T cells from blood, with Jurkat cell RNA spiked in. Subset described: FACS-sorted CD8+CD4-CCR7+CD45RA+ naive T cells. Receptor source: a human donor in good health. Some libraries in this study had Jurkat cell RNA spiked in.

As for this clonotype: One junction end does not reproduce the germline sequence, and a read error may be involved. The chain recombines TRBV4-2 with TRBJ2-7; possibly TRBD1 or TRBD2 for D (6 bases each). The CDR3 runs to 15 residues. Germline values: CDR1 LGHNA, CDR2 YNFKEQ. The CDR3 is CDSSQEDYQATGQYF. The CDR3 nucleotides are TGTGACAGCAGCCAAGAGGACTACCAGGCGACAGGGCAGTACTTC.

This clonotype was picked up a small number of times. This sequence joins TRBV11-2 and TRBJ2-3, with D tentatively TRBD1 (6 bases). This CDR3 is 13 amino acids long. Looked up from germline, CDR1 is SGHAT and CDR2 is FQNNGV. V was clipped by 5 bases and J by 4 bases, with 10 bases between them. DNA for the CDR3: TGTGCCAGCAGCGGGGACACTTCAGATACGCAGTATTTT. Amino acids: CASSGDTSDTQYF. Looking up the rest from reference TRBV11-2 and TRBJ2-3 gives the full variable domain: EAGVAQSPRYKIIEKRQSVAFWCNPISGHATLYWYQQILGQGPKLLIQFQNNGVVDDSQLPKDRFSAERLKGVDSTLKIQPAKLEDSAVYLCASSGDTSDTQYFGPGTRLTVL.

This rearrangement joins TRBV27 to TRBJ1-1; 7 bases match TRBD1. The germline gives CDR1 MNHEY, CDR2 SMNVEV (reference sequence). V shed 2 bases, J shed 5 bases, and the junction held 5 bases outside the gene matches. CDR3 length: 14 residues. CDR3 region: CASSLKVRGTEAFF. CDR3 sequence (DNA): TGTGCCAGCAGTTTAAAAGTCAGGGGGACTGAAGCTTTCTTT.

The V and J genes are TRBV7-9 and TRBJ2-7, with TRBD2 matching 9 bases. There are 15 residues in the CDR3. Trimming at V came to 5 bases and at J to 6 bases, leaving 11 bases not matched to a gene. Germline V lookup: CDR1 SEHNR, CDR2 FQNEAQ (reference sequence). DNA for the CDR3: TGTGCCAGCAGCCCCTTGACTAGCGGAGTCTGCGAGCAGTACTTC. It is translated as CASSPLTSGVCEQYF.

A remark on this clonotype: This sequence may be a read error, since a much larger clone differs from it by one base. The CDR3 ends on some other residue instead of the conserved phenylalanine or tryptophan, so this is likely a read error. J is TRBJ2-7 and V is TRBV4-3; D unclear. Deletions cut 1 base from V and 0 bases from J, with 10 bases between. The germline CDR1 and CDR2 sequences are LGHNA and YSLEER. The CDR3 is 15 amino acids. The CDR3: CASSQGRQDSYEQYS. CDR3 in DNA: TGCGCCAGCAGCCAAGGACGTCAGGACTCCTACGAGCAGTACTCC.

This clonotype was seen a handful of times. V usage is TRBV20-1 and J usage is TRBJ2-5; 9 bases line up with TRBD2. V shed 0 bases, J shed 4 bases, and the junction held 3 bases outside the gene matches. This CDR3 region has 14 residues. The germline gives CDR1 DFQATT, CDR2 SNEGSKA (reference sequence). CDR3 in DNA: TGCAGTGCTAGAGATTGGCGGGAGGGAGAGACCCAGTACTTC. Amino acid sequence: CSARDWREGETQYF.

In the case of this clonotype: Just one base apart from a much larger clone, this may be a read error. The V gene is TRBV20-1, the J gene TRBJ2-2; the match to TRBD2 covers 8 bases. The CDR3 is 15 amino acids. CDR1 is DFQATT and CDR2 is SNEGSKA in the germline V gene (reference sequence). V trimming: 7 bases; J trimming: 4 bases; junction bases outside the gene matches: 11. As DNA, the CDR3 is TGCAGTGTTAGGAAGCGGGAGAGTGGCACCGGGGAGCTGTTTTTT. Translating gives CSVRKRESGTGELFF.

This clonotype was seen only a few times. A much larger clone is a single base away; this may be a read error. The chain is built from TRBV6-6 and TRBJ1-4, with no clear D. Germline CDR1 MNHNY, CDR2 SVGAGI (reference sequence). CDR3 length equals 15 residues. CDR3 bases: TGTGCCAGCAGTCCCCACTCCCTCACTAATGAAAGACTGTTTTTT. Its translation is CASSPHSLTNERLFF.

A word on this clonotype: One end of the junction varies from germline; a read error may be responsible. The genes are TRBV27 and TRBJ2-2; D gene unclear. Per the germline V gene, CDR1 is MNHEY and CDR2 is SMNVEV (reference sequence). This CDR3 contains 16 residues. The CDR3 nucleotides read TGTGCCAGCAGTTTAATTAGGGTCGCGAACCCCGGGGAGCTGTTTTTT. Translating gives CASSLIRVANPGELFF.

This clonotype was detected ten times or more. The chain uses TRBV29-1 and TRBJ2-2; D is unresolved. V was pared by 1 base and J by 2 bases, with 8 bases between. The CDR3 consists of 14 residues. Germline lookup yields CDR1 SQVTM and CDR2 ANQGSEA. CDR3 in DNA: TGCAGCGTTGAAGGACTGATAAACACCGGGGAGCTGTTTTTT. Amino acids: CSVEGLINTGELFF.

The CDR3 nucleotides are TGCAGTGCTAGCACCGGGATAATGACCAATAGCAATCAGCCCCAGCATTTT. Amino acids: CSASTGIMTNSNQPQHF. The rearrangement joins TRBV20-1 to TRBJ1-5, with D uncertain. CDR3 length equals 17 residues. V shed 3 bases and J shed 0 bases, with 18 bases lying between them. CDR1 DFQATT and CDR2 SNEGSKA come from the germline V gene (reference sequence).

This clonotype was detected only a few times. The chain has TRBV11-2 and TRBJ2-3, with D possibly called TRBD1 or TRBD2 (5 bases each). Germline V gene lookup returns CDR1 SGHAT and CDR2 FQNNGV. The CDR3 is 13 amino acids. V lost 4 bases, J lost 7 bases, and 12 bases lay in between. In DNA, the CDR3 is TGTGCCAGCAGCTCCGGGGCGTCTTATACGCAGTATTTT. This codes for CASSSGASYTQYF.

The rearrangement uses TRBV29-1 and TRBJ1-1; D remains unclear. The CDR3 has 15 residues. Trimming stripped 0 bases from V and 0 bases from J, with 11 bases between. Germline loops: CDR1 SQVTM, CDR2 ANQGSEA. The CDR3 DNA reads as TGCAGCGTTGAAGAAACGGGGAGTATGAACACTGAAGCTTTCTTT. Translating it yields CSVEETGSMNTEAFF.

This clonotype was counted between two and nine times. The chain employs TRBV19 and TRBJ2-7; D might be TRBD2 (6 bases). CDR1 is LNHDA and CDR2 is SQIVND in the germline V gene (reference sequence). V lost 2 bases and J 2 bases, leaving 13 bases between the germline ends. The CDR3 runs to 15 residues. This CDR3 is CASSITTGETYEQYF. CDR3 DNA: TGTGCCAGTAGTATAACGACGGGAGAGACCTACGAGCAGTACTTC.

This clonotype has just one count. This may stem from a read error, because a much larger clone lies one nucleotide away. This chain links TRBV7-9 with TRBJ2-3, with TRBD2 matching 11 bases. Unmatched junction bases numbered 4, after V lost 5 bases and J lost 0 bases. Germline CDR1 is SEHNR and CDR2 is FQNEAQ (reference sequence). The CDR3 length is 16 residues. CDR3 in DNA: TGTGCCAGCAGCCGACTAGCGGGATTCAGCACAGATACGCAGTATTTT. Its translation: CASSRLAGFSTDTQYF.

On this clonotype itself: One base away lies a much larger clone, so this may be a sequencing read error. This chain connects TRBV4-2 to TRBJ1-5; no clear D gene. CDR3 length: 15 residues. Germline V lookup: CDR1 LGHNA, CDR2 YNFKEQ. V gave up 0 bases and J gave up 4 bases, with 10 bases separating them. CDR3 nucleotides: TGTGCCAGCAGCCAAGAGGTGTCAGGAAATCAGCCCCAGCATTTT. It specifies CASSQEVSGNQPQHF.

This clonotype showed up many times. The V and J genes are TRBV20-1 and TRBJ2-7; D remains unclear. CDR3 length: 14 residues. Deletions cut 2 bases from V and 0 bases from J, with 11 bases between. Germline V gene lookup returns CDR1 DFQATT and CDR2 SNEGSKA (reference sequence). Here the CDR3 reads CSARSLSSSYEQYF. For the CDR3, the DNA is TGCAGTGCTAGATCCCTGTCGAGCTCCTACGAGCAGTACTTC.

Concerning this clonotype itself: One base away lies a much larger clone, so this may be a sequencing read error. The genes are TRBV14 and TRBJ2-7; D unresolved. This CDR3 has 12 amino acids. V dropped 3 bases and J dropped 6 bases, with 9 bases sitting between them. Germline values: CDR1 SGHDN, CDR2 FVKESK. DNA for the CDR3: TGTGCCAGCAGCCATTCGCCCCCCGAGCAGTACTTC. Its protein product is CASSHSPPEQYF.

The chain has TRBV24-1 and TRBJ2-1; D gene uncertain. V lost 4 bases and J lost 8, with 14 bases in between. CDR1 is KGHDR and CDR2 is SFDVKD in the germline V gene. This CDR3 has 14 amino acids. CDR3 nucleotide sequence: TGTGCCACCAGTGAGCCAGCTAGGTTGGATGAGCAGTTCTTC. It codes for CATSEPARLDEQFF.

This clonotype was seen only a few times. This chain links TRBV4-3 with TRBJ2-2, with TRBD2 identical over 9 bases. CDR1 and CDR2 (germline): LGHNA, YSLEER. V lost 1 base, J lost 6 bases, and 6 bases stayed unmatched. This CDR3 comprises 16 residues. The DNA of the CDR3 is TGCGCCAGCAGCCAAGGTCTAGCGGGGTACTCCGGGGAGCTGTTTTTT. It encodes CASSQGLAGYSGELFF.

This clonotype was observed at least ten times. This chain uses TRBV4-1 with TRBJ2-7; D is perhaps TRBD1 (6 bases). With 1 base removed from V and 2 bases from J, the gap between germline ends came to 18 bases. The germline gives CDR1 MGHRA, CDR2 YSYEKL. The CDR3 is 17 residues long. The CDR3 here is CASSQGIWTENAYEQYF. DNA for the CDR3: TGCGCCAGCAGCCAAGGAATTTGGACAGAGAACGCCTACGAGCAGTACTTC.

V is TRBV11-2 and J is TRBJ2-3; maybe TRBD1 (6 bases). Deletions cut 3 bases from V and 0 bases from J, with 13 bases between. The CDR3 is 16 amino acids. The germline V gene encodes CDR1 SGHAT and CDR2 FQNNGV. The CDR3 protein is CASSFGYDRSTDTQYF. The CDR3, as DNA: TGTGCCAGCAGCTTTGGTTATGACAGGAGCACAGATACGCAGTATTTT.